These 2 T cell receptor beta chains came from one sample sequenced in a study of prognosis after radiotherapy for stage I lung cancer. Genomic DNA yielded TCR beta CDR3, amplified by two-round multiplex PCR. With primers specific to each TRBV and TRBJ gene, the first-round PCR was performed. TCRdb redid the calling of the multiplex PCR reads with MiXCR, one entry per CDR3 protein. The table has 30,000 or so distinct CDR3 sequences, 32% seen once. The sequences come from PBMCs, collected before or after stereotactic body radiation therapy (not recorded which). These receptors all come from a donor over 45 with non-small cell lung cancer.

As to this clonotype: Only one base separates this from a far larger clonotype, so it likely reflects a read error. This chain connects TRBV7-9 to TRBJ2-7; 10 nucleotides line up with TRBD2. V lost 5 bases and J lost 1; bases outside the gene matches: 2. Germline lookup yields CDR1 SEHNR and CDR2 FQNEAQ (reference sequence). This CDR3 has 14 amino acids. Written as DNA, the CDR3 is TGTGCCAGCAGCAAGACTAGCGGGTCCTACGAGCAGTACTTC. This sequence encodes CASSKTSGSYEQYF.

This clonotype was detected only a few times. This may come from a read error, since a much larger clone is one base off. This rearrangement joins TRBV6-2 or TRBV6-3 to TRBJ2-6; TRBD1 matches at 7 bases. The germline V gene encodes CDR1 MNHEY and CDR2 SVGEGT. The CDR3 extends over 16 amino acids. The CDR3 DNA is TGTGCCAGCATCCCTATAGGGGGCTCTGAGGCCAACGTCCTGACTTTC. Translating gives CASIPIGGSEANVLTF.